The 21 T cell receptor beta chains given below trace back to one sample, sequenced in a study of metastatic and nonmetastatic thyroid tumors. Ahead of thyroid surgery, no patient had received treatment of any kind. With MiXCR, TCRdb reprocessed the PCR reads. The profile shows approximately 90,000 clones, over 8.5% of them singletons. Sequencing was carried out using blood. These receptors originate from a female donor with papillary thyroid cancer or a benign thyroid nodule (not recorded which). Some clones in this sample may be carry-over from other donors' samples.

This clone was detected only a few times. Being one base from a much bigger clone, this may be a read error. Other DNA variants within this sample encode the same CDR3. V usage is TRBV28 and J usage is TRBJ1-1; weak D call: TRBD1 (6 bases). Trimming took 8 bases from V and 6 from J, leaving 13 bases between them. The germline CDR1 and CDR2 sequences are MDHEN and SYDVKM. The CDR3 contains 12 residues. CDR3 amino acids: CASGLRGSEAFF. The CDR3 DNA is TGTGCCAGCGGTCTCAGGGGATCTGAAGCTTTCTTT.

This clone occurred a few times. The gene calls are TRBV6-1 and TRBJ1-5; the D is unclear. The germline V gene encodes CDR1 MNHNS and CDR2 SASEGT. V was trimmed by 2 bases and J by 4 bases, leaving 12 bases between them. The CDR3 extends over 15 amino acids. The CDR3 DNA follows: TGTGCCAGCAGTGAAAGCTCTGGCGGTAATCAGCCCCAGCATTTT. It is translated as CASSESSGGNQPQHF.

The chain has TRBV20-1 and TRBJ1-3; D gene uncertain. Trimming shortened V by 6 bases and J by 0 bases, and 12 bases separated the two germline ends. Germline values: CDR1 DFQATT, CDR2 SNEGSKA (reference sequence). The CDR3 has 14 residues. CDR3 sequence: CSATGFLSGNTIYF. The CDR3 bases are TGCAGTGCCACTGGGTTCCTCTCTGGAAACACCATATATTTT.

This clone was observed at least ten times. This chain connects TRBV4-1 to TRBJ1-3; unclear D gene. Looked up from germline, CDR1 is MGHRA and CDR2 is YSYEKL. Trimming removed 0 bases at V and 2 bases at J, with 14 bases between. The CDR3 runs 17 residues. The CDR3 nucleotides are TGCGCCAGCAGCCAAGATGAAGTAGGGCAGACTGGAAACACCATATATTTT. Protein sequence: CASSQDEVGQTGNTIYF.

In its sample, this clone was seen a few times. This sequence joins TRBV25-1 and TRBJ2-2; D uncertain. The CDR3 contains 13 residues. Germline lookup yields CDR1 MGHDK and CDR2 SYGVNS. The V end was cut by 1 base, the J end by 4 bases, with 4 bases between. The CDR3 spells CASSESGTGELFF. Written as DNA, the CDR3 is TGTGCCAGCAGTGAATCAGGCACCGGGGAGCTGTTTTTT. Variable domain in full (rest from reference TRBV25-1 and TRBJ2-2): EADIYQTPRYLVIGTGKKITLECSQTMGHDKMYWYQQDPGMELHLIHYSYGVNSTEKGDLSSESTVSRIRTEHFPLTLESARPSHTSQYLCASSESGTGELFFGEGSRLTVL.

This clone was recorded many times. The chain couples TRBV6-6 to TRBJ2-1; TRBD1 aligns across 7 bases. The CDR3 is made up of 15 amino acids. CDR1 MNHNY and CDR2 SVGAGI come from the germline V gene (reference sequence). The V and J ends lost 2 bases and 3 bases, in that order; junction bases with no gene match: 4. The CDR3 is CASSYRGQSYNEQFF. The CDR3 DNA reads TGTGCCAGCAGTTACCGGGGACAGAGCTACAATGAGCAGTTCTTC.

Ten or more counts support this clone. This sequence joins TRBV6-2 or TRBV6-3 and TRBJ2-1, with TRBD1 matching 10 bases. The V segment lost 4 bases and the J segment 7 bases; nucleotides outside the gene matches: 4. CDR1 MNHEY and CDR2 SVGEGT come from the germline V gene. The CDR3 contains 14 residues. The chain's CDR3 is CASSSWTGGNEQFF. DNA for the CDR3: TGTGCCAGCAGTTCCTGGACAGGGGGTAATGAGCAGTTCTTC.

The chain has TRBV4-2 and TRBJ1-3; D is uncertain. The V end lost 4 bases, the J end lost 4 bases, and 14 bases lay between the germline ends. This CDR3 contains 15 residues. Germline values: CDR1 LGHNA, CDR2 YNFKEQ. The CDR3 sequence is CASSPIGREGNTIYF. CDR3 DNA: TGTGCCAGCAGCCCGATAGGGAGGGAGGGAAACACCATATATTTT.

This clone was counted at least ten times. This chain links TRBV11-2 with TRBJ2-7, with 8 bases fitting TRBD1. The CDR3 length is 14 residues. The J segment lost 2 bases and the V segment lost 5 bases, leaving 5 bases of the junction unmatched. Germline V CDR1 and CDR2: SGHAT, FQNNGV. The chain's CDR3 is CASSAQGATYEQYF. The CDR3 DNA is TGTGCCAGCAGCGCTCAGGGGGCTACCTACGAGCAGTACTTC.

This clone has ten or more counts. V is TRBV5-1 and J is TRBJ2-7; tentatively, D is TRBD1 (5 bases). V gave up 4 bases and J gave up 5 bases, with 10 bases separating them. The CDR3 is 12 residues long. The germline gives CDR1 SGHRS, CDR2 YFSETQ. CDR3 in amino acids: CASSIDSDEQYF. CDR3 coding DNA: TGCGCCAGCAGCATAGACAGCGACGAGCAGTACTTC.

This clone was picked up many times. The J gene is TRBJ2-7, the V gene TRBV5-1; 8 bases are a match to TRBD1. Germline CDR1 is SGHRS and CDR2 is YFSETQ. Germline trimming cut 4 bases from V and 1 base from J; bases unmatched to any gene: 7. This CDR3 is 15 amino acids long. This chain's CDR3 is CASSPAGGTSYEQYF. The CDR3 bases are TGCGCCAGCAGCCCAGCAGGGGGCACGTCCTACGAGCAGTACTTC.

This clone was detected many times. Other DNA sequences of this sample code for an identical CDR3. This rearrangement joins TRBV2 to TRBJ2-7, with D possibly matching TRBD1 (5 bases). Per germline, CDR1 SNHLY and CDR2 FYNNEI. CDR3 length equals 13 residues. Trimming removed 3 bases at V and 5 bases at J, with 11 bases between. The CDR3 DNA sequence: TGTGCCAGCAGTGATGATCTGGACAACGAGCAGTACTTC. This sequence encodes CASSDDLDNEQYF.

A few counts support this clone. A much bigger clone sits one base away, suggesting this may be a read error. This sample includes further DNA sequences coding for the same CDR3. The chain employs TRBV2 and TRBJ2-1; D not resolved. This CDR3 is 14 amino acids long. V lost 0 bases, J lost 9 bases, and 12 bases lay in between. The germline V gene has CDR1 SNHLY and CDR2 FYNNEI. This CDR3 is CASSEAVGFGEQFF. The CDR3 DNA follows: TGTGCCAGCAGTGAAGCGGTTGGGTTCGGTGAGCAGTTCTTC.

The sample holds many counts of this clone. This rearrangement joins TRBV5-5 to TRBJ1-1; D uncertain. CDR3 length: 13 amino acids. Germline-derived CDR1 and CDR2 are SGHKS and YYEKEE (reference sequence). Trimming removed 4 bases from V and 1 base from J, with 8 bases in between. The CDR3 reads CASSLTENTEAFF. CDR3 nucleotides: TGTGCCAGCAGCCTGACCGAGAACACTGAAGCTTTCTTT.

Ten or more counts support this clone. V is TRBV2 and J is TRBJ2-5, with D unresolved. This CDR3 is built from 15 residues. The germline CDR1 and CDR2 sequences are SNHLY and FYNNEI. V was shortened by 0 bases and J by 3 bases, with 11 bases between the two germline ends. The CDR3 region has the DNA TGTGCCAGCAGTGAAGCAACAAAGGGCAAAGAGACCCAGTACTTC. Amino acids: CASSEATKGKETQYF.

The sample holds a few counts of this clone. The chain carries TRBV6-1 and TRBJ2-7; D might be TRBD1 (5 bases). The V end lost 2 bases, the J end lost 4 bases, and 12 bases lay between the germline ends. Looked up from germline, CDR1 is MNHNS and CDR2 is SASEGT. The CDR3 spans 14 residues. The CDR3 sequence: CASSEPFRDYEQYV. CDR3 in DNA: TGTGCCAGCAGTGAACCTTTCAGGGATTACGAGCAGTACGTC.

This clone was recorded many times. J is TRBJ2-2 and V is TRBV29-1, with 12 nucleotides matching TRBD1. With 7 bases clipped from V and 4 bases from J, the junction kept 1 base outside the gene matches. CDR1 is SQVTM and CDR2 is ANQGSEA in the germline V gene. The CDR3 covers 13 residues. CDR3 nucleotides: TGCAGCGGGGGACAGGGGGCCACCGGGGAGCTGTTTTTT. Its protein product is CSGGQGATGELFF.

The table lists this clone with many counts. This rearrangement joins TRBV10-1 to TRBJ2-7, with a tentative D call TRBD2 (6 bases). The ends were cut back, 0 bases at V and 7 bases at J, with 16 bases in the middle. This CDR3 region has 15 residues. Germline-derived CDR1 and CDR2 are WNHNN and SYGVQD (reference sequence). This chain's CDR3 is CASSESAGRLGEQYF. The DNA for the CDR3 is TGCGCCAGCAGTGAGTCGGCAGGGAGGTTGGGAGAGCAGTACTTC.

Worth noting for this clone: A much bigger clone sits one base away, suggesting this may be a read error. The rearrangement uses TRBV7-9 and TRBJ2-3, with D hard to call. The CDR3 is 12 amino acids. CDR1 is SEHNR and CDR2 is FQNEAQ in the germline V gene (reference sequence). The CDR3 DNA follows: TGTGCATTGGGATTATCGGCAGATACGCAGTATTTT. The encoded protein is CALGLSADTQYF.

On this clone itself: Possible read error: a much larger clone is one base away. The same CDR3 can be traced to other DNA sequences in this sample. The chain carries TRBV7-2 and TRBJ2-5; D call uncertain. The CDR3 has 12 residues. Per the germline V gene, CDR1 is SGHTA and CDR2 is FQGNSA. V dropped 5 bases and J dropped 5 bases, with 9 bases sitting between them. The CDR3 is CASSPATETQYF. The CDR3 DNA reads TGTGCCAGCAGCCCCGCTACGGAGACCCAGTACTTC.

J is TRBJ1-2 and V is TRBV11-2, with D maybe TRBD1 (5 bases). Germline lookup yields CDR1 SGHAT and CDR2 FQNNGV. V dropped 5 bases and J dropped 0 bases, with 13 bases sitting between them. This CDR3 spans 15 amino acids. The CDR3 sequence: CASSPLRQTNYGYTF. For the CDR3, the DNA is TGTGCCAGCAGCCCACTCCGACAGACTAACTATGGCTACACCTTC. Full variable domain (rest looked up from reference TRBV11-2 and TRBJ1-2): EAGVAQSPRYKIIEKRQSVAFWCNPISGHATLYWYQQILGQGPKLLIQFQNNGVVDDSQLPKDRFSAERLKGVDSTLKIQPAKLEDSAVYLCASSPLRQTNYGYTFGSGTRLTVV.